This record covers a single TCR beta chain. Relapses following autologous stem cell transplantation were seen in all patients, with brentuximab vedotin exposure varying. Germline V gene sequence: CDR1 SGHNT, CDR2 YENEEA. The CDR3 spans 13 residues. Between the trimmed V and J ends, which lost 0 bases and 5 bases, there was a span of 8 bases. This entry comes from a study of PD-1 blockade in classical Hodgkin lymphoma. This table comes from immunoSEQ multiplex PCR, and its TCRdb copy is limited to in-frame clones, with some not included. The sample has around 41,000 clones; 76% are singletons. The rearrangement joins TRBV11-3 to TRBJ2-7; a possible D gene is TRBD1 (6 bases). This receptor was taken from a human donor with classical Hodgkin lymphoma. This sample comprised peripheral blood mononuclear cells (PBMCs), obtained at baseline. The CDR3 DNA reads TGTGCCAGCAGCTTAGAGGACAGCGACGAGCAGTACTTC. This encodes CASSLEDSDEQYF.